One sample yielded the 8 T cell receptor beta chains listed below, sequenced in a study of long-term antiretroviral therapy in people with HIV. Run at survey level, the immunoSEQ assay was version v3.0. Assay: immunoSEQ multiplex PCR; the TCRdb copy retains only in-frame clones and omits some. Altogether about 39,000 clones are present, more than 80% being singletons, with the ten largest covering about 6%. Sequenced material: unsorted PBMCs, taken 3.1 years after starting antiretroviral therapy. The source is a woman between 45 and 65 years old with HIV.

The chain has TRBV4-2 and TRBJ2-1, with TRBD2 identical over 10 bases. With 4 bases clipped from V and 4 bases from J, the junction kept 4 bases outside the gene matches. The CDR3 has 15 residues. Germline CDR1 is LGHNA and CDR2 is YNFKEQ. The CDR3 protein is CASSPKRGGYNEQFF. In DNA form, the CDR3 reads TGTGCCAGCAGCCCCAAGCGGGGGGGATACAATGAGCAGTTCTTC.

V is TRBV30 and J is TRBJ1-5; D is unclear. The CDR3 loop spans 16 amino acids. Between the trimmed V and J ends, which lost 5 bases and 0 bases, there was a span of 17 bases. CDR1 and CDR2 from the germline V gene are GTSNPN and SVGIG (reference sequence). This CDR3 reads CAWADPAWYSNQPQHF. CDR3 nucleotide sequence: TGTGCCTGGGCGGACCCGGCATGGTATAGCAATCAGCCCCAGCATTTT.

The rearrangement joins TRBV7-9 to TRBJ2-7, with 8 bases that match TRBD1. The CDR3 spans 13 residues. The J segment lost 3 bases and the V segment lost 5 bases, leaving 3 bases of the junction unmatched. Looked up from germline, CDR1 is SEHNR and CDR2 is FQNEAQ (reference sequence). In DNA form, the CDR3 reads TGTGCCAGCAGCAGGACAGGGAACTACGAGCAGTACTTC. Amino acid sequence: CASSRTGNYEQYF.

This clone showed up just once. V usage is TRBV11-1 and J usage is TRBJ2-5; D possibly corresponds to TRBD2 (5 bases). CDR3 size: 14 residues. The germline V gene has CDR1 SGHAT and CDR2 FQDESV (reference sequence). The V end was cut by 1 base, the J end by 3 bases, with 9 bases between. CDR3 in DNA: TGTGCCAGCAGCTTAGATTTCGGGAAAGAGACCCAGTACTTC. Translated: CASSLDFGKETQYF.

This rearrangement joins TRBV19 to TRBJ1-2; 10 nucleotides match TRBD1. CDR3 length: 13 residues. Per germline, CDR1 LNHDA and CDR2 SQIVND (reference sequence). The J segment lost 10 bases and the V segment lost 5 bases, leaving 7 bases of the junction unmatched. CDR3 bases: TGTGCCAGTAGTCGGGACAGGGGATACGACTACACCTTC. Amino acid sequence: CASSRDRGYDYTF. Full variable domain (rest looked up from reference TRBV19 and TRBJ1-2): DGGITQSPKYLFRKEGQNVTLSCEQNLNHDAMYWYRQDPGQGLRLIYYSQIVNDFQKGDIAEGYSVSREKKESFPLTVTSAQKNPTAFYLCASSRDRGYDYTFGSGTRLTVV.

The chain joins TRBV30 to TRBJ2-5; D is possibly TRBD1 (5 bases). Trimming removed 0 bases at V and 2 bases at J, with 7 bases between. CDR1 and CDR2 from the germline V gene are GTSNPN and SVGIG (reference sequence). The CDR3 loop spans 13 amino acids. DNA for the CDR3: TGTGCCTGGAGTGTAAGACAGCAAGAGACCCAGTACTTC. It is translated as CAWSVRQQETQYF.

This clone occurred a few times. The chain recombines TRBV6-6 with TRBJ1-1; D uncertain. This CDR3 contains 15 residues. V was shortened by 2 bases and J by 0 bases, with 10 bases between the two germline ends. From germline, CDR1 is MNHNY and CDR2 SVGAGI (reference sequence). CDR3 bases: TGTGCCAGCAGTTACCCGACCCGTTTGAACACTGAAGCTTTCTTT. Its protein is CASSYPTRLNTEAFF.

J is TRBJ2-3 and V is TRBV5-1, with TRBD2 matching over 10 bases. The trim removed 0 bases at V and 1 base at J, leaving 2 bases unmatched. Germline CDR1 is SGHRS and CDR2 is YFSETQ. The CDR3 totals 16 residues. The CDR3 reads CASSLGGTSGTDTQYF. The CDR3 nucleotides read TGCGCCAGCAGCTTGGGTGGGACTAGCGGCACAGATACGCAGTATTTT.